A selection of T cell receptor beta chains follows, all from one sample in a study of T cell responses to AZD1222 COVID-19 vaccine. The repertoire was sequenced with immunoSEQ multiplex PCR; TCRdb's copy has only in-frame clones and lacks some. The sample holds some 130,000 clones; 70% to 90% are singletons and the top ten take around 8%. The sequenced sample was peripheral blood, obtained on day 0 of AZD1222 vaccination. The origin of the receptors is an adult in good health. CDR3s include the opening cysteine and the closing phenylalanine or tryptophan. Each record gives: D gene, V gene, clone size, J gene, CDR3 length, CDR3 protein, CDR3 DNA. D genes are given only for firm matches. The listing skips clone size in some rows; elsewhere it reads once, few, many or a size class.

.	TRBV4-1	many	TRBJ2-2	14	CASSQGRETGELFF	TGCGCCAGCAGCCAAGGAAGAGAAACCGGGGAGCTGTTTTTT
.	TRBV4-1	.	TRBJ1-3	15	CASSQEYVSGNTIYF	TGCGCCAGCAGCCAAGAGTACGTCTCTGGAAACACCATATATTTT
TRBD1	TRBV15	.	TRBJ2-1	14	CATSSGTGYNEQFF	TGTGCCACCAGCTCCGGGACAGGATACAATGAGCAGTTCTTC
.	TRBV14	few	TRBJ1-2	13	CASSQGRFYGYTF	TGTGCCAGCAGCCAAGGGCGGTTCTATGGCTACACCTTC
.	TRBV9	.	TRBJ1-1	12	CASSVVNTEAFF	TGTGCCAGCAGCGTAGTGAACACTGAAGCTTTCTTT
TRBD1	TRBV12-3/TRBV12-4	.	TRBJ1-5	13	CASTGQAGQPQHF	TGTGCCAGCACGGGACAGGCGGGTCAGCCCCAGCATTTT
.	TRBV19	.	TRBJ2-3	16	CASSTFVGGLTDTQYF	TGTGCCAGTAGTACCTTTGTCGGGGGTCTCACAGATACGCAGTATTTT
.	TRBV19	.	TRBJ2-1	14	CASSLDTIYNEQFF	TGTGCCAGTAGTCTCGACACAATCTACAATGAGCAGTTCTTC
TRBD1	TRBV12-3/TRBV12-4	.	TRBJ1-2	12	CASSSGGIGYTF	TGTGCCAGCAGTTCAGGGGGCATTGGCTACACCTTC
TRBD1	TRBV6-5	many	TRBJ1-2	16	CASSYSTSGGAGGYTF	TGTGCCAGCAGTTACTCGACATCAGGGGGCGCAGGTGGCTACACCTTC
.	TRBV5-1	.	TRBJ2-5	14	CASSFGWRRETQYF	TGCGCCAGCAGCTTCGGGTGGCGTCGAGAGACCCAGTACTTC
.	TRBV19	.	TRBJ1-1	15	CASTPLRDTNTEAFF	TGTGCCAGTACCCCCCTGCGGGACACCAACACTGAAGCTTTCTTT
TRBD2	TRBV10-1	.	TRBJ2-3	15	CASSEGGGPQSTQYF	TGCGCCAGCAGTGAAGGCGGGGGACCACAGAGTACGCAGTATTTT
TRBD1	TRBV5-8	.	TRBJ1-2	14	CASSLGQGGYGYTF	TGTGCCAGCAGCTTGGGGCAGGGGGGCTATGGCTACACCTTC
.	TRBV7-2	.	TRBJ1-2	15	CASSLAQGESYGYTF	TGTGCCAGCAGTCTAGCCCAGGGCGAGAGCTATGGCTACACCTTC
.	TRBV19	.	TRBJ2-1	13	CASSALAINEQFF	TGTGCCAGTAGTGCGCTAGCCATCAATGAGCAGTTCTTC
TRBD1	TRBV15	.	TRBJ1-5	22	CATSRDTVGEDRSWYSNQPQHF	TGTGCCACCAGCAGAGATACAGTCGGTGAGGACAGGTCTTGGTATAGCAATCAGCCCCAGCATTTT
TRBD1	TRBV7-9	.	TRBJ2-5	13	CASSYTGGETQYF	TGTGCCAGCAGCTATACAGGGGGGGAGACCCAGTACTTC
TRBD2	TRBV4-1	.	TRBJ2-1	15	CASSQEILAGDEQFF	TGCGCCAGCAGCCAAGAAATACTAGCGGGGGATGAGCAGTTCTTC
.	TRBV6-1	.	TRBJ1-3	17	CASSDPYLGAKGNTIYF	TGTGCCAGCAGTGACCCCTATTTGGGGGCGAAGGGAAACACCATATATTTT
.	TRBV11-2	.	TRBJ2-1	15	CASSLVGGNYNEQFF	TGTGCCAGCAGCTTAGTTGGCGGAAACTACAATGAGCAGTTCTTC
.	TRBV27	.	TRBJ1-5	14	CASMGAADNQPQHF	TGTGCCAGCATGGGGGCGGCGGATAATCAGCCCCAGCATTTT
TRBD1	TRBV10-3	.	TRBJ2-3	14	CAITPGTGVDTQYF	TGTGCCATCACACCCGGGACAGGGGTCGATACGCAGTATTTT
.	TRBV19	.	TRBJ1-3	16	CASSASAAAAGNTIYF	TGTGCCAGTAGTGCTTCGGCGGCCGCAGCTGGAAACACCATATATTTT
.	TRBV10-3	.	TRBJ2-1	13	CATGDFSYNEQFF	TGTGCCACTGGGGACTTTTCCTACAATGAGCAGTTCTTC
.	TRBV2	.	TRBJ1-1	15	CASSEALPLSTEAFF	TGTGCCAGCAGTGAAGCGCTTCCCCTGTCCACTGAAGCTTTCTTT
TRBD1	TRBV2	.	TRBJ2-3	14	CASSVQGGTDTQYF	TGTGCCAGCAGCGTACAGGGGGGCACAGATACGCAGTATTTT
.	TRBV7-9	once	TRBJ1-2	12	CATQLGNYGYTF	TGTGCCACCCAATTGGGTAACTATGGCTACACCTTC
.	TRBV9	.	TRBJ1-4	15	CASSGTEATNEKLFF	TGTGCCAGCAGCGGCACAGAAGCAACTAATGAAAAACTGTTTTTT
.	TRBV5-1	.	TRBJ1-1	18	CASSLDFDLGQEGTEAFF	TGCGCCAGCAGCTTGGACTTCGACCTGGGGCAGGAGGGCACTGAAGCTTTCTTT
.	TRBV9	.	TRBJ2-7	14	CASSVEIGSYEQYF	TGTGCCAGCAGCGTAGAAATAGGCTCCTACGAGCAGTACTTC
.	TRBV30	few	TRBJ2-2	12	CARDGAGGELFF	TGTGCCCGGGACGGGGCCGGCGGGGAGCTGTTTTTT
TRBD1	TRBV5-1	.	TRBJ1-1	14	CASSWDRVRTEAFF	TGCGCCAGCAGCTGGGACAGGGTAAGGACTGAAGCTTTCTTT
.	TRBV28	once	TRBJ1-1	14	CASSFVQENTEAFF	TGTGCCAGCAGTTTTGTACAGGAGAACACTGAAGCTTTCTTT
.	TRBV10-1	.	TRBJ2-7	13	CASSEGGPYEQYF	TGCGCCAGCAGTGAGGGGGGGCCCTACGAGCAGTACTTC
.	TRBV7-8	.	TRBJ1-5	13	CASSLDSYQPQHF	TGTGCCAGCAGCTTAGACAGCTATCAGCCCCAGCATTTT
.	TRBV14	.	TRBJ2-1	14	CASSQYPALVEQFF	TGTGCCAGCAGCCAATATCCCGCTCTGGTCGAGCAGTTCTTC
.	TRBV30	.	TRBJ1-1	15	CAWSEGGAGNTEAFF	TGTGCCTGGAGTGAGGGGGGGGCAGGGAACACTGAAGCTTTCTTT
TRBD2	TRBV20-1	.	TRBJ2-1	14	CSASSLAGVNEQFF	TGCAGTGCTAGTAGTCTAGCGGGGGTAAATGAGCAGTTCTTC